Listed here is a single TCR beta chain. Its target is unknown. This sample also contains other DNA sequences that code for the same CDR3. Trimming cost V 1 base and J 6 bases, with 4 bases left between them. Germline V CDR1 and CDR2: GTSNPN, SVGIG (reference sequence). The CDR3 totals 11 residues. This entry is derived from a study of shared clonotypes between healthy human individuals. Broader study findings: Roughly 5% of naive CD4 clonotypes were shared across four donors.

Methods used by the authors: Junction-only immunoSEQ data arrived without quality scores, meaning filtering differed. TCRdb's table, derived via immunoSEQ multiplex PCR, lists solely in-frame clones and lacks some. V and J calls plus clone size are reproduced from that table; the DNA served to infer D and trimming. The repertoire holds approximately 2.5 million clones, with approximately 93% as singletons. The V gene is TRBV30, the J gene TRBJ2-1; D unresolved. The sample comprised naive CD4+ T cells from PBMCs. Subset specified: CD45RA+ positively selected. This sequence originates from a man younger than 30 in good health. Some clones in this sample may be carry-over from other donors' samples. The CDR3 nucleotides read TGTGCCTGGAGTGGGGGCAATGAGCAGTTCTTC. This codes for CAWSGGNEQFF.